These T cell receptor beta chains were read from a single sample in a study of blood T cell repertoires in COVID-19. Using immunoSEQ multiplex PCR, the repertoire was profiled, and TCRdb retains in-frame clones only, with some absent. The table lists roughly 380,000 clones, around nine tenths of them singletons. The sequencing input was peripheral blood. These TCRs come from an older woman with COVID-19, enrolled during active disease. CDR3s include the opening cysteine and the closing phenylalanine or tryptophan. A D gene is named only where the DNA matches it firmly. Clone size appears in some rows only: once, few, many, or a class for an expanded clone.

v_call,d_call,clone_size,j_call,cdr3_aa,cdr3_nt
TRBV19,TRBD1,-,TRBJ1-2,CASLNPGTGRNYGYTF,TGTGCCAGTCTCAACCCAGGGACAGGGAGGAACTATGGCTACACCTTC
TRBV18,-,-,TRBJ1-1,CASSPHKNTEAFF,TGTGCCAGCTCACCACACAAGAACACTGAAGCTTTCTTT
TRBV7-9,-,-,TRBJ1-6,CASSPAGARSPLHF,TGTGCCAGCAGCCCAGCAGGGGCTAGGTCACCCCTCCACTTT
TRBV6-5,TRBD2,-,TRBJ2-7,CASSTGTSAYEQYF,TGTGCCAGCAGTACCGGGACTAGTGCCTACGAGCAGTACTTC
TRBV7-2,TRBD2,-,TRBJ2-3,CASSLRWERGGTDTQYF,TGTGCCAGCAGCTTAAGGTGGGAGCGGGGGGGCACAGATACGCAGTATTTT
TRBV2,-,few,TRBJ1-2,CASSSGVYGYTF,TGTGCCAGCAGTTCAGGGGTTTATGGCTACACCTTC
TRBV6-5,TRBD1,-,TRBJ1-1,CASRWTGGYTEAFF,TGTGCCAGCAGATGGACAGGCGGGTACACTGAAGCTTTCTTT
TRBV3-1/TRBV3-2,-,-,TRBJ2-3,CASSQGGTDTQYF,TGTGCCAGCAGCCAAGGCGGCACAGATACGCAGTATTTT
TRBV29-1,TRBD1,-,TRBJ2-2,CSVVWGDRGDTGELFF,TGCAGCGTTGTATGGGGAGACAGGGGGGACACCGGGGAGCTGTTTTTT
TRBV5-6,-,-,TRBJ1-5,CASSLGPGGELSNQPQHF,TGTGCCAGCAGCTTGGGGCCAGGAGGGGAACTTAGCAATCAGCCCCAGCATTTT
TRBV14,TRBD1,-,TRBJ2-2,CASSLGQGNTGELFF,TGTGCCAGCAGCCTGGGACAGGGCAACACCGGGGAGCTGTTTTTT
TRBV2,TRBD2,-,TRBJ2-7,CASRLADEQYF,TGTGCCAGCAGACTAGCGGACGAGCAGTACTTC
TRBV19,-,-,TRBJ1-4,CASRARRGNEKLFF,TGTGCCAGTAGGGCCCGCCGGGGGAATGAAAAACTGTTTTTT
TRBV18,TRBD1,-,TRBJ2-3,CASSHSTGASRADTQYF,TGTGCCAGCTCACACTCGACAGGGGCAAGTCGGGCAGATACGCAGTATTTT
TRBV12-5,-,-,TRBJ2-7,CASGFGGPYEQYF,TGTGCTAGTGGTTTTGGCGGTCCCTACGAGCAGTACTTC
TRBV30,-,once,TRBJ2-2,CAWRWSRDTGELFF,TGTGCCTGGAGATGGTCCAGGGACACCGGGGAGCTGTTTTTT
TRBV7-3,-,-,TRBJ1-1,CASSSQGPVTEAFF,TGTGCCAGCAGCTCCCAGGGTCCGGTCACTGAAGCTTTCTTT
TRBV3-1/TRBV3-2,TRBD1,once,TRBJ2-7,CTSSQKQGAYEQYF,TGTACCAGCAGCCAAAAACAGGGGGCCTACGAGCAGTACTTC
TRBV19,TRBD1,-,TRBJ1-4,CASSTPAAGGSYLLEKLFF,TGTGCCAGTAGTACCCCCGCGGCAGGGGGCAGCTATTTACTCGAAAAACTGTTTTTT
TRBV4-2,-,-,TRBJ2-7,CASSHDIVSYEQYF,TGTGCCAGCAGCCATGACATCGTTTCCTACGAGCAGTACTTC
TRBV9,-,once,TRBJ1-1,CASRADPHSNTEAFF,TGTGCCAGCAGGGCGGATCCCCACTCGAACACTGAAGCTTTCTTT
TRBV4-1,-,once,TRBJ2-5,CASSLGTPPGETQYF,TGCGCCAGCAGCCTCGGGACACCCCCGGGGGAGACCCAGTACTTC
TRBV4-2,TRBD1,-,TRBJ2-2,CASSPGDRDTGELFF,TGTGCCAGCAGCCCCGGGGACAGGGACACCGGGGAGCTGTTTTTT
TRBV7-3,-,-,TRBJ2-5,CASSSSGSGQETQYF,TGTGCCAGCAGCTCCTCTGGGAGCGGACAAGAGACCCAGTACTTC
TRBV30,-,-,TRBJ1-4,CAWSVPWGQRVTTNEKLFF,TGTGCCTGGAGTGTACCTTGGGGGCAGAGGGTTACAACTAATGAAAAACTGTTTTTT
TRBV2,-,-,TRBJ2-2,CASSGSDRPTGELFF,TGTGCCAGCAGCGGTTCGGACAGACCCACCGGGGAGCTGTTTTTT
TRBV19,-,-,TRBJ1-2,CASSIGRANYGYTF,TGTGCCAGTAGTATTGGCAGGGCTAACTATGGCTACACCTTC
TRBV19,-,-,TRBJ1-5,CASSIGRLGNQPQHF,TGTGCCAGTAGTATCGGGAGATTGGGCAATCAGCCCCAGCATTTT
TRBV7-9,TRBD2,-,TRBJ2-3,CASSSRLAGGFTDTQYF,TGTGCCAGCAGCTCGCGACTAGCGGGGGGATTCACAGATACGCAGTATTTT
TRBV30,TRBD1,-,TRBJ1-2,CAWSETGGAYGYTF,TGTGCCTGGAGTGAAACAGGGGGCGCCTATGGCTACACCTTC
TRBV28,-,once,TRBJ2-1,CASSLPLHFGGQSYNEQFF,TGTGCCAGCAGCCTACCCCTCCATTTCGGCGGTCAATCCTACAATGAGCAGTTCTTC
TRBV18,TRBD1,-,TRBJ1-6,CASSLRTGAYNSPLHF,TGTGCCAGCTCACTTCGGACAGGGGCCTATAATTCACCCCTCCACTTT
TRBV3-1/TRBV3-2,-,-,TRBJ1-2,CASSQDGVANYGYTF,TGTGCCAGCAGCCAAGACGGGGTAGCTAACTATGGCTACACCTTC
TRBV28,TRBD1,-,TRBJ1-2,CASRGTGEDYGYTF,TGTGCCAGCAGAGGGACAGGGGAGGACTATGGCTACACCTTC
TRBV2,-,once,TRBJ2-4,CASKWQGNIQYF,TGTGCCAGCAAATGGCAGGGAAACATTCAGTACTTC
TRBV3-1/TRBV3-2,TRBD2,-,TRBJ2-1,CASSQPGLGVHEQFF,TGTGCCAGCAGCCAACCGGGACTAGGGGTCCATGAGCAGTTCTTC
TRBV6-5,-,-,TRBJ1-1,CASSYSRGNTEAFF,TGTGCCAGCAGTTACTCTAGGGGGAACACTGAAGCTTTCTTT
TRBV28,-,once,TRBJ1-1,CATSRVLNTEAFF,TGTGCCACCTCCCGGGTCCTTAACACTGAAGCTTTCTTT
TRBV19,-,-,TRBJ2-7,CASRGWGDSHEQYF,TGTGCCAGTAGAGGGTGGGGGGATTCCCACGAGCAGTACTTC
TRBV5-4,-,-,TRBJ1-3,CASSPRGITSGNTIYF,TGTGCCAGCAGCCCGCGGGGCATTACCTCTGGAAACACCATATATTTT
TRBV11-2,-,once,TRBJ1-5,CASSLDRNNQPQHF,TGTGCCAGCAGCTTAGACAGGAACAATCAGCCCCAGCATTTT
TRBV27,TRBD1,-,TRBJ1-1,CASSLAGQGGTEAFF,TGTGCCAGCAGTTTGGCGGGACAGGGGGGCACTGAAGCTTTCTTT
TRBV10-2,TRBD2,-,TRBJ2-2,CASRTSGGLYTGELFF,TGCGCCAGCAGGACTAGCGGGGGGTTATACACCGGGGAGCTGTTTTTT
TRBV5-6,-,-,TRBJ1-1,CASSFRQSMNTEAFF,TGTGCCAGCAGCTTTAGACAGTCCATGAACACTGAAGCTTTCTTT
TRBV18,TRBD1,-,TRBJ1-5,CASSPRTGDQPQHF,TGTGCCAGCTCACCACGGACAGGGGATCAGCCCCAGCATTTT
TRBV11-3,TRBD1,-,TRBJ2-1,CASSLGTGQGNEQFF,TGTGCCAGCAGCTTAGGAACGGGACAGGGGAATGAGCAGTTCTTC
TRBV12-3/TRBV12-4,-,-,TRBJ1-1,CASSLVRTEAFF,TGTGCCAGCAGTTTAGTCCGCACTGAAGCTTTCTTT